Here is one T cell receptor beta chain with its context. Cohort 3 recovery required two negative PCRs, clearance, or symptom resolution. The germline V gene has CDR1 KGHSH and CDR2 LQKENI. CDR3 length: 16 amino acids. V lost 2 bases and J lost 5; bases outside the gene matches: 11. Study processing details: Amplified reference gene primers provided the basis for estimating nucleated cell counts. TCRdb's copy holds only in-frame clones and misses some; the assay was immunoSEQ multiplex PCR. V and J calls and clone size follow that table, whereas D and trimming were derived from the DNA. The repertoire holds around 200,000 clones, 75% to 90% seen once, with roughly a sixth in the top ten. This specimen comes from a study of blood T cell repertoires in COVID-19. Study information: COVID-19 samples collected from the United States, Italy and Spain covered acute and convalescent phases. T cells, B-cell-depleted T cells, or PBMCs provided the cDNA or gDNA that served as material.

This receptor was taken from a man aged 35 to 55 who had recovered from COVID-19. V usage is TRBV18 and J usage is TRBJ1-1, with 7 bases fitting TRBD1. The sample was PBMCs or T cells enriched from blood (not recorded which). The CDR3 here is CASSPIGQGGGTEAFF. As DNA, the CDR3 is TGTGCCAGCTCACCAATCGGGCAGGGGGGAGGAACTGAAGCTTTCTTT. The full variable domain, with the rest looked up from reference TRBV18 and TRBJ1-1, is NAGVMQNPRHLVRRRGQEARLRCSPMKGHSHVYWYRQLPEEGLKFMVYLQKENIIDESGMPKERFSAEFPKEGPSILRIQQVVRGDSAAYFCASSPIGQGGGTEAFFGQGTRLTVV.